This TCR beta chain was observed in a study of blood T cell repertoires in COVID-19. Clones were sequenced by immunoSEQ multiplex PCR, and TCRdb holds only the in-frame ones, with some missing. The sample contains about 58,000 clones, under 90% of which appear only once. The germline V gene encodes CDR1 MNHNS and CDR2 SASEGT. V gave up 0 bases and J gave up 5 bases, with 13 bases separating them. The CDR3 has 15 residues. The TCR comes from a man aged 35 to 55 with active COVID-19. The sample consisted of peripheral blood. J is TRBJ2-5 and V is TRBV6-1; tentative D call: TRBD1 (5 bases). The CDR3 bases are TGTGCCAGCAGTGAAGCAGTGGCCAGGGCGGAGACCCAGTACTTC. Translation: CASSEAVARAETQYF.